This T cell receptor (beta chain) was retrieved from a study of cytomegalovirus exposure and HLA in healthy donors. The PCR made use of 60 Vbeta and 13 Jbeta primers. Clones were sequenced by immunoSEQ multiplex PCR, and TCRdb holds only the in-frame ones, with some missing. The sample has about 68,000 clones, over 75% seen once. This CDR3 spans 11 amino acids. This clonotype originated in a human donor in good health. J is TRBJ1-6 and V is TRBV21-1. TRBV21-1 is a pseudogene. The sequencing input was PBMCs. The chain's CDR3 is CASSKTTPLVF. The DNA for the CDR3 is TGTGCCAGCAGCAAGACTACCCCTTTGGTCTTT.